The 28 T cell receptor beta chains below all came from one sample that was sequenced in a study of cytomegalovirus exposure and HLA in healthy donors. Primers for the PCR totalled 60 Vbeta and 13 Jbeta. The assay was immunoSEQ multiplex PCR, and TCRdb's table has in-frame clones only and misses some. The sample lists about 160,000 clones; around three quarters were seen once. The sequenced sample consisted of PBMCs. These receptors all come from a man in his forties in good health and CMV-seronegative.

The rearrangement links TRBV30 to TRBJ1-5, with 8 bases that match TRBD1. With 0 bases clipped from V and 6 bases from J, the junction kept 4 bases outside the gene matches. The CDR3 is 14 amino acids. Germline-derived CDR1 and CDR2 are GTSNPN and SVGIG (reference sequence). CDR3 sequence reads: CAWSVQQGGQPQHF. CDR3 DNA: TGTGCCTGGAGTGTACAACAGGGGGGTCAGCCCCAGCATTTT.

The chain is built from TRBV2 and TRBJ2-7, with TRBD2 matching over 12 bases. The CDR3 extends over 17 amino acids. CDR1 and CDR2 (germline): SNHLY, FYNNEI. V lost 8 bases, J lost 2 bases, and 13 bases stayed unmatched. The CDR3 DNA sequence: TGTGCCAGCGGGATGACTAGCGGGAGTAATCAGGCCTACGAGCAGTACTTC. Its translation is CASGMTSGSNQAYEQYF.

Remarks on this clone: This same CDR3 is encoded by further DNA sequences in the sample. The CDR3 spells CASRDRPLSYEQYF. The DNA for the CDR3 is TGTGCCAGCAGGGACAGGCCTCTATCCTACGAGCAGTACTTC. J is TRBJ2-7 and V is TRBV2; TRBD1 matches 7 bases. CDR3 length: 14 amino acids. The V segment lost 6 bases and the J segment 1 base; nucleotides outside the gene matches: 6. Germline V gene lookup returns CDR1 SNHLY and CDR2 FYNNEI.

The chain employs TRBV7-3 and TRBJ1-1; a possible D gene is TRBD1 (5 bases). V lost 5 bases and J 1 base, leaving 11 bases between the germline ends. The germline V gene has CDR1 SGHTA and CDR2 FQGTGA. The CDR3 spans 14 residues. CDR3 sequence reads: CASSPGQGNTEAFF. The DNA for the CDR3 is TGTGCCAGCAGCCCCGGGCAGGGGAACACTGAAGCTTTCTTT.

The J gene is TRBJ1-2, the V gene TRBV2; D perhaps matches TRBD1 (6 bases). Per germline, CDR1 SNHLY and CDR2 FYNNEI. The ends were cut back, 2 bases at V and 5 bases at J, with 18 bases in the middle. CDR3 length: 16 amino acids. This CDR3 is CASSERITPTGYGYTF. The CDR3 nucleotides are TGTGCCAGCAGTGAACGAATCACACCGACAGGATATGGCTACACCTTC.

The rearrangement uses TRBV5-1 and TRBJ2-1, with TRBD2 matching 9 bases. Losses at the gene ends were 3 bases for V and 3 bases for J; bases not matched to a gene: 13. The CDR3 is made up of 18 amino acids. CDR1 SGHRS and CDR2 YFSETQ come from the germline V gene. The CDR3 region is CASSSSRGREGVYNEQFF. CDR3 bases: TGCGCCAGCAGCTCGTCCCGGGGGCGGGAGGGGGTCTACAATGAGCAGTTCTTC.

The J gene is TRBJ1-1, the V gene TRBV19; possibly TRBD1 for D (5 bases). Trimming took 8 bases from V and 7 from J, leaving 17 bases between them. The germline V gene has CDR1 LNHDA and CDR2 SQIVND (reference sequence). The length of the CDR3 is 13 residues. The CDR3 is CASSKQDWDEAFF. In DNA form, the CDR3 reads TGTGCCAGTTCAAAACAGGATTGGGATGAAGCTTTCTTT. The variable domain in full, with the rest retrieved from reference TRBV19 and TRBJ1-1, is DGGITQSPKYLFRKEGQNVTLSCEQNLNHDAMYWYRQDPGQGLRLIYYSQIVNDFQKGDIAEGYSVSREKKESFPLTVTSAQKNPTAFYLCASSKQDWDEAFFGQGTRLTVV.

The chain links TRBV6-1 to TRBJ2-5, with 8 bases identical to TRBD2. V lost 3 bases, J lost 4 bases, and 10 bases stayed unmatched. The CDR3 contains 16 residues. Germline V gene lookup returns CDR1 MNHNS and CDR2 SASEGT. The CDR3 sequence is CASSDPSSGSGETQYF. CDR3 nucleotide sequence: TGTGCCAGCAGTGATCCCTCGAGCGGGAGCGGAGAGACCCAGTACTTC.

This chain links TRBV5-1 with TRBJ2-6; D not resolved. This CDR3 comprises 15 residues. V lost 1 base and J 0 bases, leaving 5 bases between the germline ends. The germline V gene has CDR1 SGHRS and CDR2 YFSETQ. CDR3 DNA sequence: TGCGCCAGCAGCTTGTCCGGCTCTGGGGCCAACGTCCTGACTTTC. Its translation is CASSLSGSGANVLTF.

The J gene is TRBJ2-3, the V gene TRBV10-2; no firm D call. CDR3 size: 11 residues. Germline V CDR1 and CDR2: WSHSY, SAAADI. V lost 0 bases and J 8 bases, leaving 3 bases between the germline ends. The CDR3 region is CASSESSTQYF. The DNA for the CDR3 is TGCGCCAGCAGTGAGTCCAGTACGCAGTATTTT.

The DNA of the CDR3 is TGTGCCAGCAGTTACTCGGTTAGCTTCGACGAGCAGTACTTC. Translating it yields CASSYSVSFDEQYF. The gene calls are TRBV6-5 and TRBJ2-5; no reliable D call. The J call may be incorrect, as the DNA end agrees better with TRBJ2-7. Germline lookup yields CDR1 MNHEY and CDR2 SVGAGI. The CDR3 has 14 amino acids.

The chain joins TRBV7-8 to TRBJ1-3; no reliable D call. Between the trimmed V and J ends, which lost 2 bases and 8 bases, there was a span of 13 bases. Germline CDR1 is SGHVS and CDR2 is FQNEAQ. The CDR3 totals 14 residues. CDR3 region: CASSLSHRGDTIYF. The DNA of the CDR3 is TGTGCCAGCAGCTTATCTCATCGGGGTGACACCATATATTTT.

In this sample, this clone turned up a few times. This sequence joins TRBV19 and TRBJ1-1; D is possibly TRBD1 (5 bases). Trimming pared 5 bases from V and 4 bases from J, leaving 14 bases between. This CDR3 has 14 amino acids. CDR1 LNHDA and CDR2 SQIVND come from the germline V gene (reference sequence). CDR3 in amino acids: CASSVQEGSTEAFF. CDR3 DNA: TGTGCCAGTAGTGTACAGGAGGGGAGCACTGAAGCTTTCTTT. Based on the CDR3 plus reference TRBV19 and TRBJ1-1, the full variable domain is DGGITQSPKYLFRKEGQNVTLSCEQNLNHDAMYWYRQDPGQGLRLIYYSQIVNDFQKGDIAEGYSVSREKKESFPLTVTSAQKNPTAFYLCASSVQEGSTEAFFGQGTRLTVV.

The genes are TRBV30 and TRBJ2-3; 7 positions match TRBD1. Germline V lookup: CDR1 GTSNPN, CDR2 SVGIG (reference sequence). This CDR3 spans 14 amino acids. Unmatched junction bases numbered 5, after V lost 1 base and J lost 4 bases. As DNA, the CDR3 is TGTGCCTGGAGTGCGGGCCAGGGGGCAGATACGCAGTATTTT. Translated, it gives CAWSAGQGADTQYF.

This rearrangement joins TRBV6-1 to TRBJ2-1; TRBD1 agrees at 8 bases. After removal of 6 bases from V and 1 base from J, the junction contained 5 bases not matched to a gene. CDR1 and CDR2 (germline): MNHNS, SASEGT. The CDR3 consists of 15 residues. CDR3: CASRVTGDSYNEQFF. The CDR3, as DNA: TGTGCCAGCAGGGTGACAGGGGATTCCTACAATGAGCAGTTCTTC.

The V gene is TRBV29-1, the J gene TRBJ1-1; perhaps TRBD1 as D (5 bases). Trimming pared 2 bases from V and 7 bases from J, leaving 14 bases between. CDR1 is SQVTM and CDR2 is ANQGSEA in the germline V gene. CDR3 length equals 13 residues. CDR3 in amino acids: CSVEMGRGVEAFF. As DNA, the CDR3 is TGCAGCGTTGAAATGGGGCGAGGTGTTGAAGCTTTCTTT.

On this clone itself: Without the conserved terminal phenylalanine or tryptophan, this CDR3 likely stems from a read error. V usage is TRBV15 and J usage is TRBJ1-1; no clear D. CDR1 and CDR2 from the germline V gene are LNHNV and YYDKDF (reference sequence). The CDR3 spans 14 residues. V shed 9 bases and J shed 1 base, with 15 bases lying between them. The CDR3 loop reads CATHVSGKNTEAFL. In DNA, the CDR3 is TGTGCCACTCACGTCTCGGGGAAGAACACTGAAGCTTTCCTT.

The V call is TRBV29-1, the J call TRBJ2-5; the match to TRBD2 covers 12 bases. CDR1 and CDR2 (germline): SQVTM, ANQGSEA. The V and J ends lost 3 bases and 5 bases, in that order; junction bases with no gene match: 10. The CDR3 contains 16 residues. The DNA of the CDR3 is TGCAGCGTTGATGAACTAGCGGGAGGTTCTTTGGAGACCCAGTACTTC. Translation: CSVDELAGGSLETQYF.

The V call is TRBV5-6, the J call TRBJ2-7; possibly TRBD1 for D (5 bases). CDR1 is SGHDT, CDR2 YYEEEE, per germline. V was pared by 1 base and J by 5 bases, with 16 bases between. The CDR3 sequence is 15 residues long. The CDR3 loop is CASSLRVQVGNEQYF. CDR3 nucleotide sequence: TGTGCCAGCAGCTTGCGCGTACAGGTGGGGAACGAGCAGTACTTC.

The V and J genes are TRBV7-9 and TRBJ2-3; TRBD2 agrees at 9 bases. CDR3 size: 15 residues. The V gene's germline CDR1 is SEHNR and CDR2 FQNEAQ (reference sequence). Trimming removed 6 bases from V and 3 bases from J; junction bases left unmatched: 7. CDR3 residues: CASSYSGSGTDTQYF. The CDR3 nucleotides read TGTGCCAGCAGTTATAGCGGGAGTGGGACAGATACGCAGTATTTT.

This clone was counted a few times. The chain combines TRBV4-1 with TRBJ2-1; TRBD2 matches at 8 bases. This CDR3 region has 15 residues. The V gene end was trimmed by 3 bases and the J gene end by 8 bases; junction bases not matched to a gene: 9. Germline V gene sequence: CDR1 MGHRA, CDR2 YSYEKL. CDR3 in amino acids: CASSHPVAGTHEQFF. The CDR3 region has the DNA TGCGCCAGCAGCCACCCCGTAGCGGGGACCCATGAGCAGTTCTTC.

In its sample, this clone was seen once. The chain employs TRBV28 and TRBJ1-4; D gene unclear. This CDR3 has 14 amino acids. Germline V gene sequence: CDR1 MDHEN, CDR2 SYDVKM. V gave up 6 bases and J gave up 1 base, with 9 bases separating them. Written as DNA, the CDR3 is TGTGCCAGCAGCGGTGAGGGAACTAATGAAAAACTGTTTTTT. Its translation: CASSGEGTNEKLFF.

V is TRBV25-1 and J is TRBJ2-5; maybe TRBD1 (7 bases). Germline V lookup: CDR1 MGHDK, CDR2 SYGVNS. Trimming took off 7 bases at V and 7 bases at J, with 16 bases between the two ends. The CDR3 extends over 13 amino acids. CDR3 amino acids: CASTRQGGGTQYF. In nucleotides, the CDR3 is TGTGCCAGCACCAGACAGGGAGGAGGGACCCAGTACTTC.

This chain connects TRBV9 to TRBJ2-4; D might be TRBD1 (5 bases). Trimming removed 3 bases from V and 11 bases from J, with 15 bases in between. The V gene's germline CDR1 is SGDLS and CDR2 YYNGEE. This CDR3 is built from 13 residues. The DNA of the CDR3 is TGTGCCAGCAGCGGGACAAGCCTTTCCCTTCAGTACTTC. This gives the protein CASSGTSLSLQYF.

This chain joins TRBV27 and TRBJ1-1; 8 bases are shared with TRBD1. V dropped 9 bases and J dropped 6; count of bases not matched to a gene: 9. This CDR3 is built from 13 residues. Germline values: CDR1 MNHEY, CDR2 SMNVEV (reference sequence). CDR3 DNA sequence: TGTGCCAGGATACCCAGGGGGCGCCCTGAAGCTTTCTTT. Translating gives CARIPRGRPEAFF.

This chain links TRBV6-5 with TRBJ1-4; 9 bases map to TRBD1. Germline V gives CDR1 MNHEY, CDR2 SVGAGI. Trimming at V came to 8 bases and at J to 8 bases, leaving 9 bases not matched to a gene. The CDR3 runs to 14 residues. For the CDR3, the DNA is TGTGCCAGCGGACCCGGACAGGGGTGGGAAAAACTGTTTTTT. Amino acids: CASGPGQGWEKLFF.

The DNA of the CDR3 is TGTGCCAGCTGGGGACTAGCGACCTACGAGCAGTTCTTC. Translating it yields CASWGLATYEQFF. The chain carries TRBV28 and TRBJ2-1; 10 bases match TRBD2. The CDR3 has 13 residues. V lost 8 bases, J lost 10 bases, and 8 bases stayed unmatched. Per the germline V gene, CDR1 is MDHEN and CDR2 is SYDVKM.

The genes are TRBV5-6 and TRBJ1-5; D may be TRBD1 (5 bases). Germline V gene sequence: CDR1 SGHDT, CDR2 YYEEEE. CDR3 length equals 14 residues. The V gene lost 4 bases and the J gene lost 4 bases, with 12 bases spanning the gap. CDR3 bases: TGTGCCAGCAGCCTTGGAGGGGCTAATCAGCCCCAGCATTTT. It yields the protein CASSLGGANQPQHF.